This T cell receptor (beta chain) was identified during a study of regulatory T cells in long-lasting Graves disease. This clonotype showed up many times. Building of the TCR beta libraries involved iRepertoire HTBI primers and Arm-PCR of CDR3 regions. One entry per CDR3 protein, called by TCRdb with MiXCR from the multiplex PCR reads. The repertoire holds around 450,000 distinct CDR3 sequences, with 16% as singletons. V dropped 3 bases and J dropped 2 bases, with 11 bases sitting between them. CDR1 is DFQATT, CDR2 SNEGSKA, per germline (reference sequence). The length of the CDR3 is 14 residues. The time point here: newly diagnosed GD, antithyroid drugs for less than 3 months. Following extraction of RNA from PBMCs, that RNA was used to make the TCR library. These same data were also listed under a study on T cells in Graves' hyperthyroidism and ophthalmopathy.

J is TRBJ2-1 and V is TRBV20-1; D is perhaps TRBD2 (5 bases). Sample: peripheral blood mononuclear cells (PBMCs), taken at new diagnosis, from a patient treated with antithyroid drugs. This clonotype was sampled from a man aged 40-49 years with Graves disease. The CDR3, as DNA: TGCAGTGCTAGGAGCGGACCCGCCTACAATGAGCAGTTCTTC. This gives the protein CSARSGPAYNEQFF.